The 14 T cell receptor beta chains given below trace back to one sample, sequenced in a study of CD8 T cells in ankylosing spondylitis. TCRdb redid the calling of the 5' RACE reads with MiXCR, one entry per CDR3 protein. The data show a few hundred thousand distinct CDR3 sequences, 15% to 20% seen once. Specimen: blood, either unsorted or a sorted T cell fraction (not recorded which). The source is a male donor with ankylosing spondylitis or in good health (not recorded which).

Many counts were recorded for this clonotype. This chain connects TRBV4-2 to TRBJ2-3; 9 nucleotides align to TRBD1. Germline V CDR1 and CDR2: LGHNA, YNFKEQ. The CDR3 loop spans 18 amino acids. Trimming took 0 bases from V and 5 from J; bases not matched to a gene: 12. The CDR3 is CASSQEFWGQGVEDTQYF. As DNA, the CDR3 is TGTGCCAGCAGCCAAGAATTTTGGGGACAGGGAGTGGAAGATACGCAGTATTTT.

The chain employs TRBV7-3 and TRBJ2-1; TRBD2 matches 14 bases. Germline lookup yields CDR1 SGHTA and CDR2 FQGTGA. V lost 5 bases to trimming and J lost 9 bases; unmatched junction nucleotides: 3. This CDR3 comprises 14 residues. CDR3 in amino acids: CASSPGTSGSEQFF. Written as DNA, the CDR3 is TGTGCCAGCAGCCCCGGGACTAGCGGGAGTGAGCAGTTCTTC.

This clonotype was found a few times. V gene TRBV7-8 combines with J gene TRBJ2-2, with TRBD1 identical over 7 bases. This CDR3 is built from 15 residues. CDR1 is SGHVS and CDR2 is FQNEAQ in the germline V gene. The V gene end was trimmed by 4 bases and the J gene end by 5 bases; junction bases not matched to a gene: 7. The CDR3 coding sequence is TGTGCCAGCAGCTCGACAGGGCTTTTGACCGGGGAGCTGTTTTTT. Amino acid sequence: CASSSTGLLTGELFF.

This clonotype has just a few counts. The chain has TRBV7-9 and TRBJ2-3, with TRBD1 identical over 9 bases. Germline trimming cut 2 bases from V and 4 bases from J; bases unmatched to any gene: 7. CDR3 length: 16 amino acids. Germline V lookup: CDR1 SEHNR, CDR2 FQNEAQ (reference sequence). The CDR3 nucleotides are TGTGCCAGCAGCTTACTCGGGACAGGGAGATCAGATACGCAGTATTTT. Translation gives CASSLLGTGRSDTQYF.

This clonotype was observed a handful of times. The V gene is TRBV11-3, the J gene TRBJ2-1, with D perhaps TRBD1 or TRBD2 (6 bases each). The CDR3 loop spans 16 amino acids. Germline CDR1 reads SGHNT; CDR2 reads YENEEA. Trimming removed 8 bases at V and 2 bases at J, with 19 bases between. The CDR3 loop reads CASSSGGDNTYNEQFF. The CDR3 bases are TGTGCCAGCTCATCGGGCGGGGACAACACCTACAATGAGCAGTTCTTC. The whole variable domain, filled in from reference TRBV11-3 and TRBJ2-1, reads EAGVVQSPRYKIIEKKQPVAFWCNPISGHNTLYWYLQNLGQGPELLIRYENEEAVDDSQLPKDRFSAERLKGVDSTLKIQPAELGDSAVYLCASSSGGDNTYNEQFFGPGTRLTVL.

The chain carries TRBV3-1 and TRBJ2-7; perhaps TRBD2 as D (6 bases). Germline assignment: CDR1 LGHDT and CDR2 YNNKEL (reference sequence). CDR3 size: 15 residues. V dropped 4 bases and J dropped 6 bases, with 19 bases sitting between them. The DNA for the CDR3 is TGTGCCAGCAGCCCGCCTTGGGGGGTTAAGGTCGAGCAGTACTTC. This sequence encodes CASSPPWGVKVEQYF.

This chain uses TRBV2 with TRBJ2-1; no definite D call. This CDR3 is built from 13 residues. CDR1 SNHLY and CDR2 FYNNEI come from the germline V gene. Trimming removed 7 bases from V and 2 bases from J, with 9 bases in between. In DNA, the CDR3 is TGTGCCAGCAACCCTTCTACCTACAATGAGCAGTTCTTC. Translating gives CASNPSTYNEQFF.

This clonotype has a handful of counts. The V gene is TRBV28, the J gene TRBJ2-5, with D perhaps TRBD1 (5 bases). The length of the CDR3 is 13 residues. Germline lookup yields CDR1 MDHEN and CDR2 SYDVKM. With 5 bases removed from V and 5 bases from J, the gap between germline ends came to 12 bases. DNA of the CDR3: TGTGCCAGCAGTACCAGGGAATCTGAGACCCAGTACTTC. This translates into CASSTRESETQYF. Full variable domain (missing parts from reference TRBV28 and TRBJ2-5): DVKVTQSSRYLVKRTGEKVFLECVQDMDHENMFWYRQDPGLGLRLIYFSYDVKMKEKGDIPEGYSVSREKKERFSLILESASTNQTSMYLCASSTRESETQYFGPGTRLLVL.

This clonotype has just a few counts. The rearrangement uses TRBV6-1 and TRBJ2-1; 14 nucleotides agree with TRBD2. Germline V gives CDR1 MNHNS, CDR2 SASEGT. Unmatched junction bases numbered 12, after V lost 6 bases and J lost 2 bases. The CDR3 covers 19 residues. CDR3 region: CASSDDPGLAGVPYNEQFF. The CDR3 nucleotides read TGTGCCAGCAGCGATGACCCGGGACTAGCGGGAGTCCCCTACAATGAGCAGTTCTTC.

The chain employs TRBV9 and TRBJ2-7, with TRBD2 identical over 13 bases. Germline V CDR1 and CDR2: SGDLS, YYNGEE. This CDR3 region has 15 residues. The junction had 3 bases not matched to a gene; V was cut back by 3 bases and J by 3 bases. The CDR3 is CASSAGTSGDYEQYF. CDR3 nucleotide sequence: TGTGCCAGCAGCGCCGGGACTAGCGGGGACTACGAGCAGTACTTC.

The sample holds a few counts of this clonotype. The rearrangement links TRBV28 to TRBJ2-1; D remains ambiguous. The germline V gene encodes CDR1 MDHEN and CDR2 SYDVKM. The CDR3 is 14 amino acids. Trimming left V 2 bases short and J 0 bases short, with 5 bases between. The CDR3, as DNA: TGTGCCAGCAGTTTAGACAACTCCTACAATGAGCAGTTCTTC. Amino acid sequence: CASSLDNSYNEQFF.

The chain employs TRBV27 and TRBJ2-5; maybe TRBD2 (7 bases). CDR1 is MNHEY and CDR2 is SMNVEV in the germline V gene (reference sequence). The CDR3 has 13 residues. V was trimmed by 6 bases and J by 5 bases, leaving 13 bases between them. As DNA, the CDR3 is TGTGCCAGCAGGCCCCCGGGGGGCGAGACCCAGTACTTC. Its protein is CASRPPGGETQYF.

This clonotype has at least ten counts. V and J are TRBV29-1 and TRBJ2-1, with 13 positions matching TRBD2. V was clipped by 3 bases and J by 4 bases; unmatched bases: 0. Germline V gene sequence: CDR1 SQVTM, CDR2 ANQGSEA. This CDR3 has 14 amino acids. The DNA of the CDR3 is TGCAGCGTTGAGACTAGCGGGGGGTACAATGAGCAGTTCTTC. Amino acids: CSVETSGGYNEQFF.

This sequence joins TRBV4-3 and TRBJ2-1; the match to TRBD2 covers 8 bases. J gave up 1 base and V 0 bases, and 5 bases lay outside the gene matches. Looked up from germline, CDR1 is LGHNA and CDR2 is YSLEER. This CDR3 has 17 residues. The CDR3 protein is CASSQDIGGGSYNEQFF. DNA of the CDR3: TGCGCCAGCAGCCAAGATATCGGCGGGGGGTCCTACAATGAGCAGTTCTTC.